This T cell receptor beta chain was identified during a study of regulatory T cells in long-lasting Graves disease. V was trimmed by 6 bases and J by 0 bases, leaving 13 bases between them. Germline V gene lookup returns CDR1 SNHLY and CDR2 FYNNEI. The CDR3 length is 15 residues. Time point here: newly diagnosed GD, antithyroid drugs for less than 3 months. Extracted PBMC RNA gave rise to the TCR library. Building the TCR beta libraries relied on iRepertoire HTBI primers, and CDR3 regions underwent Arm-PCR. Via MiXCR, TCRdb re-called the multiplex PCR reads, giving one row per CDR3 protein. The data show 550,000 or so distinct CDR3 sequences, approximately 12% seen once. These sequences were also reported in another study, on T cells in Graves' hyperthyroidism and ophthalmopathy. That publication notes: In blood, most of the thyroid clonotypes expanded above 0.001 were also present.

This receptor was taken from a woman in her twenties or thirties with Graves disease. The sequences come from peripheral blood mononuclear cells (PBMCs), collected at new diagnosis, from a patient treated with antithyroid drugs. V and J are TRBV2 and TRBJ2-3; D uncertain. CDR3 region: CASSARYTSTDTQYF. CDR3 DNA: TGTGCCAGCAGCGCAAGATACACTAGCACAGATACGCAGTATTTT.